This T cell receptor (beta chain) stems from a study of blood T cell repertoires in COVID-19. The wider study: T cells, B-cell-depleted T cells, or PBMCs provided the cDNA or gDNA that served as material.

Germline CDR1 is GTSNPN and CDR2 is SVGIG (reference sequence). Trimming shortened V by 0 bases and J by 4 bases, and 15 bases separated the two germline ends. The CDR3 has 15 amino acids. Method: immunoSEQ multiplex PCR; TCRdb's copy keeps in-frame clones and lacks some. Found here are approximately 140,000 clones, 60% to 85% of them singletons; the top ten hold 16%. This chain links TRBV30 with TRBJ1-1, with D possibly matching TRBD1 (5 bases). This TCR was sampled from a man in his fifties with acute or convalescent COVID-19. Sequencing input: peripheral blood. The CDR3 coding sequence is TGTGCCTGGAGTGTACAGGTTCTTCCTACCACTGAAGCTTTCTTT. This encodes CAWSVQVLPTTEAFF.